The 5 T cell receptor beta chains below all came from one sample that was sequenced in a study of long-term antiretroviral therapy in people with HIV. Researchers ran immunoSEQ v3.0 at survey level. Method: immunoSEQ multiplex PCR; TCRdb's copy keeps in-frame clones and lacks some. Here the sample spans 20,000 to 25,000 clones, around 80% being singletons. Sequences were derived from unsorted PBMCs, sampled 0.2 years after starting antiretroviral therapy. These receptors all come from a woman aged 25 to 39 with HIV.

Of note for this clone: Other nucleotide sequences from this sample produce the same CDR3. The V call is TRBV5-6, the J call TRBJ2-5; tentative D call: TRBD1 (7 bases). CDR3 length: 15 residues. Between the trimmed V and J ends, which lost 0 bases and 5 bases, there was a span of 14 bases. Per the germline V gene, CDR1 is SGHDT and CDR2 is YYEEEE. The CDR3 spells CASSLVPGGRETQYF. Written as DNA, the CDR3 is TGTGCCAGCAGCTTGGTTCCAGGGGGGAGGGAGACCCAGTACTTC.

The rearrangement uses TRBV7-9 and TRBJ1-5; a possible D gene is TRBD1 (5 bases). The germline V gene has CDR1 SEHNR and CDR2 FQNEAQ (reference sequence). V was pared by 5 bases and J by 4 bases, with 15 bases between. This CDR3 is 15 amino acids long. CDR3 protein: CASSLGDGINQPQHF. In DNA form, the CDR3 reads TGTGCCAGCAGCCTGGGGGACGGAATAAATCAGCCCCAGCATTTT.

This chain uses TRBV9 with TRBJ2-1; 11 bases are shared with TRBD2. The CDR3 contains 14 residues. V shed 3 bases, J shed 12 bases, and the junction held 8 bases outside the gene matches. Per germline, CDR1 SGDLS and CDR2 YYNGEE. CDR3 coding DNA: TGTGCCAGCAGCGGGGATAGCGGGGGGGCCGGGCAGTTCTTC. Translated, it gives CASSGDSGGAGQFF.

V usage is TRBV30 and J usage is TRBJ1-1; 7 bases map to TRBD1. The V gene's germline CDR1 is GTSNPN and CDR2 SVGIG (reference sequence). Trimming took 4 bases from V and 8 from J; bases not matched to a gene: 7. The CDR3 length is 12 residues. The DNA for the CDR3 is TGTGCCTGGAATATAGGACAGGAGGAAGCTTTCTTT. Amino acid sequence: CAWNIGQEEAFF. The full variable domain, rest sourced from reference TRBV30 and TRBJ1-1, is SQTIHQWPATLVQPVGSPLSLECTVEGTSNPNLYWYRQAAGRGLQLLFYSVGIGQISSEVPQNLSASRPQDRQFILSSKKLLLSDSGFYLCAWNIGQEEAFFGQGTRLTVV.

This clone is a singleton in its sample. The CDR3 is CASSGGPVDTQYF. The CDR3 coding sequence is TGTGCCAGCAGTGGGGGGCCAGTTGATACGCAGTATTTT. The chain is built from TRBV6-1 and TRBJ2-3; D might be TRBD1 (6 bases). Between the trimmed V and J ends, which lost 4 bases and 6 bases, there was a span of 11 bases. The CDR3 is 13 residues long. In germline, CDR1 is MNHNS, CDR2 SASEGT.